The clone carrying this T cell receptor (beta chain) turned up a few times. The sample originates from a study of blood T cell repertoires in COVID-19. The CDR3 covers 13 residues. The V and J ends lost 4 bases and 4 bases respectively, with 13 bases between them. CDR1 is GTSNPN, CDR2 SVGIG, per germline (reference sequence). TCRdb's copy holds only in-frame clones and misses some; the assay was immunoSEQ multiplex PCR. The table records more than 150,000 clones, about three quarters of them present only once. J is TRBJ1-2 and V is TRBV30; D might be TRBD1 (5 bases). The source is a woman in her 70s with acute or convalescent COVID-19. Sequenced material: peripheral blood. The CDR3 sequence: CAWNPGGGYGYTF. The CDR3, as DNA: TGTGCCTGGAACCCGGGGGGGGGCTATGGCTACACCTTC.